The sequence of this T cell receptor beta chain was determined in a study of shared clonotypes between healthy human individuals. Background on the study: CD4 naive and CD4 memory each took three plates per donor, while CD8 naive took two and CD8 memory one.

Into CD45RA+ naive and CD45RA-negative memory subsets, the CD4+ cells were split. Whole-study results and caveats: Enrolling few donors narrowed the genetic and exposure-history diversity that was represented.

Turning to this clone: Its antigen is unknown.

This table comes from immunoSEQ multiplex PCR, and its TCRdb copy is limited to in-frame clones, with some not included. The sample has more than 2 million clones, around 95% seen once. The V end was cut by 2 bases, the J end by 0 bases, with 11 bases between. The CDR3 extends over 15 amino acids. Germline CDR1 and CDR2: KGHSY and FQNENV. The chain combines TRBV16 with TRBJ2-7, with D perhaps matching TRBD2 (6 bases). This TCR derives from a man between 18 and 35 years old in good health. Material: naive CD4+ T cells sorted from blood. Subset in this sample: CD45RA+ positively selected. The CDR3, as DNA: TGTGCCAGCAGCCAAACCGGGAGTTACTCCTACGAGCAGTACTTC. This translates into CASSQTGSYSYEQYF.